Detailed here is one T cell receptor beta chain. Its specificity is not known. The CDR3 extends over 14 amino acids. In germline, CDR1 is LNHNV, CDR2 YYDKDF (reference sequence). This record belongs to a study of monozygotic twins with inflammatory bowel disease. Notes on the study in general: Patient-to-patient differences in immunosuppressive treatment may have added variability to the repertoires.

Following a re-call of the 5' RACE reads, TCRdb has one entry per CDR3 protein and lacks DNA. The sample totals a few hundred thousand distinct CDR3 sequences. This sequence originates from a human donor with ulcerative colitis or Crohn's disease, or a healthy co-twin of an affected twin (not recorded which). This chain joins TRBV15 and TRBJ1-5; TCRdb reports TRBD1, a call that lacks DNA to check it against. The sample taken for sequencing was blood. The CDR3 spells CATSRGAPNQPQHF.